A single T cell receptor beta chain is shown here with its context. What it binds is unknown. The sample is drawn from a study of graft-versus-host responses after intestinal transplantation. Findings and limits, study-wide: Recipient bone marrow held GvH clones, some seen earlier in ileum or blood.

Trimming left V 0 bases short and J 4 bases short, with 9 bases between. The length of the CDR3 is 14 residues. Germline values: CDR1 MGHRA, CDR2 YSYEKL. TCRdb keeps only in-frame clones here, not all; method: immunoSEQ multiplex PCR. Of over 75,000 clones listed, about nine tenths are singletons. Material: unstimulated CD8+ T cells sorted from spleen or lymph node cells, obtained before transplant. The rearrangement uses TRBV4-1 and TRBJ1-1; D not certain. The TCR was taken from a human donor who was the organ donor for an intestinal transplant. CDR3 sequence reads: CASSQEQMGTEAFF. As DNA, the CDR3 is TGCGCCAGCAGCCAAGAACAAATGGGCACTGAAGCTTTCTTT.